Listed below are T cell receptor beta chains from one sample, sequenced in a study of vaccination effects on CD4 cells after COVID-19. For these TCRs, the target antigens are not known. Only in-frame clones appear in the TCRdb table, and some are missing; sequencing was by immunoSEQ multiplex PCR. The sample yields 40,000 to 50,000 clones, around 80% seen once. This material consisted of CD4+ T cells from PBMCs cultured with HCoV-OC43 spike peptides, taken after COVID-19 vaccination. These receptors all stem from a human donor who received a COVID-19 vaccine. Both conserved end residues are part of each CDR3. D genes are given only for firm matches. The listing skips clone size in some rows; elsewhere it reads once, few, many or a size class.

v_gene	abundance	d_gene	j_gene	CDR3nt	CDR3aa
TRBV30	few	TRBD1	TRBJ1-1	TGTGCCTGGGTACAGGGGGCCTACACTGAAGCTTTCTTT	CAWVQGAYTEAFF
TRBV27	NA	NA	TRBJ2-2	TGTGCCAGCAGTCTAAACGGCGCGAACACCGGGGAGCTGTTTTTT	CASSLNGANTGELFF
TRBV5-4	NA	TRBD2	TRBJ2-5	TGTGCCAGCAGCTTGGGGGGCCTAGCGGGACAAGAGACCCAGTACTTC	CASSLGGLAGQETQYF
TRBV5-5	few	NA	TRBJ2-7	TGTGCCAGCAGCTTGGACCTCACTGGGGACTACGAGCAGTACTTC	CASSLDLTGDYEQYF
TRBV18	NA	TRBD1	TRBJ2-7	TGTGCCAGCTCACCCGGCCAGGGGGTAAACTACGAGCAGTACTTC	CASSPGQGVNYEQYF
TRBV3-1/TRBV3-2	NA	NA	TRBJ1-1	TGTGCCAGCAGCCAAGTCCTAGTCTCGACTGAAGCTTTCTTT	CASSQVLVSTEAFF
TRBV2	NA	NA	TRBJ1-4	TGTGCCAGCCACCAGGGGTCTACTAATGAAAAACTGTTTTTT	CASHQGSTNEKLFF
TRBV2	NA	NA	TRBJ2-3	TGTGCCAGCAGTGAAATAAGCACAGATACGCAGTATTTT	CASSEISTDTQYF
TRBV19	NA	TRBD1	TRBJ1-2	TGTGCCAGTAGTATCTTAAGGCGGTCAGGGGGAAACTATGGCTACACCTTC	CASSILRRSGGNYGYTF
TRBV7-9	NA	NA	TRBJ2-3	TGTGCCAGCAGCTTGGGTGGAGTTTACCGGCGATCCCGCACAGATACGCAGTATTTT	CASSLGGVYRRSRTDTQYF
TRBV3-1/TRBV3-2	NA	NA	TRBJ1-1	TGTGCCAGCAGCGGTCGGGGGTTTGAAGCTTTCTTT	CASSGRGFEAFF
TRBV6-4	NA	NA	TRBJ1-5	TGTGCCAGCAGCCCAGAATATAGCAATCAGCCCCAGCATTTT	CASSPEYSNQPQHF
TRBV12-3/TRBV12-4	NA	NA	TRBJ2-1	TGTGCCAGCCAAGGACGAACAGGGAATGAGCAGTTCTTC	CASQGRTGNEQFF
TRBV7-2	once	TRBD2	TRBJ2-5	TGTGCCAGCAGCTTACAAGGACTAGCAGGAGAGACCCAGTACTTC	CASSLQGLAGETQYF
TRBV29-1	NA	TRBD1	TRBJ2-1	TGCAGCGTGGGACAGGGTGATGCCAATGAGCAGTTCTTC	CSVGQGDANEQFF
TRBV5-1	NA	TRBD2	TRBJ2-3	TGCGCCAGCAGCTTGACTAGCGGGAGGGTAGATACGCAGTATTTT	CASSLTSGRVDTQYF
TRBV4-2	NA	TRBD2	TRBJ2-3	TGTGCCAGCAGCCAAGAAGGGAGACTAGCGGGATTTAGCACAGATACGCAGTATTTT	CASSQEGRLAGFSTDTQYF
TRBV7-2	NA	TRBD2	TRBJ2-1	TGTGCCAGCAGCGATGGACTAGCGGGACGTCCTGAGCAGTTCTTC	CASSDGLAGRPEQFF
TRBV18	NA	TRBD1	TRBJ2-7	TGTGCCAGCTCAGCATCAGACAGGGTACACGAGCAGTACTTC	CASSASDRVHEQYF
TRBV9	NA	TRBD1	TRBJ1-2	TGTGCCAGCAGCGCGGGACAGGGGATTGGCTACACCTTC	CASSAGQGIGYTF
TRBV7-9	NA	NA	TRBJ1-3	TGTGCCAGCAGCCAAAATCTGGCGACTGCCTCTGGAAACACCATATATTTT	CASSQNLATASGNTIYF
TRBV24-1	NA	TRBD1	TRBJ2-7	TGTGCCACCAGTGAGGGGACAGGCGGCACGTACGAGCAGTACTTC	CATSEGTGGTYEQYF
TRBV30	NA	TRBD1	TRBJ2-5	TGTGCTAAGGGGACAGGGACGGAGACCCAGTACTTC	CAKGTGTETQYF
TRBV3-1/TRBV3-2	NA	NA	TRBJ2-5	TGTGCCAGCAGCCGCTCGGGGTACACCCGCGGGACCCAGTACTTC	CASSRSGYTRGTQYF
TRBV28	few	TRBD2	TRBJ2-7	TGTGCCAGCAGTCAGACTAGCGGGAACACCTACGAGCAGTACTTC	CASSQTSGNTYEQYF
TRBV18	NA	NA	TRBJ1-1	TGTGCCAGCTCACCAAGCGGGGGCACTGAAGCTTTCTTT	CASSPSGGTEAFF
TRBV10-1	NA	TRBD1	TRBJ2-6	TGCGCCAGCAGACGACAGGGGACTCCCAGGTCTGGGGCCAACGTCCTGACTTTC	CASRRQGTPRSGANVLTF
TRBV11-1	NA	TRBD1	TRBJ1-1	TGTGCCAGCAGCTTACCTCAGACAGGGGCTAATCGGGCTTTCTTT	CASSLPQTGANRAFF
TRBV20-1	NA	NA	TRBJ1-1	TGCAGTGCTCGAGGGGCTACTGAAGCTTTCTTT	CSARGATEAFF
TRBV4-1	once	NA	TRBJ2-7	TGCGCCAGCAGCCAAGATAATAGCGCCTTCTCCTACGAGCAGTACTTC	CASSQDNSAFSYEQYF
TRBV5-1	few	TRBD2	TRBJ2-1	TGCGCCAGCAGCTTACAGACTAGCGGGATATACAATGAGCAGTTCTTC	CASSLQTSGIYNEQFF
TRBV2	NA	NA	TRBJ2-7	TGTGCCAGCAGCGACAGACAGGGACTCTCCTACGAGCAGTACTTC	CASSDRQGLSYEQYF
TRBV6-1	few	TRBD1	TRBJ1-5	TGTGCCAGCAGTGAAGCTCTGACAGGGGGGAAGCGATATAGCAATCAGCCCCAGCATTTT	CASSEALTGGKRYSNQPQHF
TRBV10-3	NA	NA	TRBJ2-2	TGTGCCATCAGTGAGTTCAGGGGGAACACCGGGGAGCTGTTTTTT	CAISEFRGNTGELFF
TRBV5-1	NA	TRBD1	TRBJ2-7	TGCGCCAGCAGTCAGTTAGGGACAGGGGCCTACGAGCAGTACTTC	CASSQLGTGAYEQYF
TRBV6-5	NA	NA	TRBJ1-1	TGTGCCAGCAGGGGTTCTGGTGGAACTGAAGCTTTCTTT	CASRGSGGTEAFF
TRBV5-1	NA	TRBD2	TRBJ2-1	TGCGCCAGCAGCGCCGGGACTAGCGGGAGCTCCTACAATGAGCAGTTCTTC	CASSAGTSGSSYNEQFF
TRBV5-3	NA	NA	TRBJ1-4	TGTGCCAGAAGCTTGGATGGAGACACCGAAAAACTGTTTTTT	CARSLDGDTEKLFF
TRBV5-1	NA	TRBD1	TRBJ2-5	TGCGCCAGCAGTCACGGACAGGGAGGAGAGACCCAGTACTTC	CASSHGQGGETQYF
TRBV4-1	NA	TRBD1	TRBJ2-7	TGCGCCAGCAGCCAGGGGGACAGGGCCTACGAGCAGTACTTC	CASSQGDRAYEQYF
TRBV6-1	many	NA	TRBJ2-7	TGTGCCAGCAGTGAATCTTTATCAGGGCCGGTGAGGGTCTACGAGCAGTACTTC	CASSESLSGPVRVYEQYF
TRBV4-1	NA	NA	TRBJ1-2	TGCGCCAGCAGCCACAGGACTTCACATGGCTACACCTTC	CASSHRTSHGYTF
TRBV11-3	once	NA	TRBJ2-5	TGTGCCAGCAGCTTGGAATGGCGGAGCCGCTTCCAAGAGACCCAGTACTTC	CASSLEWRSRFQETQYF
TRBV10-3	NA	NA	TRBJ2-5	TGTGCCATCAGTGAGGGGGCGGTCCGTGGAGGGCAAGAGACCCAGTACTTC	CAISEGAVRGGQETQYF
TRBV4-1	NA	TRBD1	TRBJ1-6	TGCGCCAGCAGCCAAGATAGACAGGGTCTCAGTTCACCCCTCCACTTT	CASSQDRQGLSSPLHF
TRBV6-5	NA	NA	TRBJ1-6	TGTGCCAGCAGTCCTCTCGGGACAAATAATTCACCCCTCCACTTT	CASSPLGTNNSPLHF
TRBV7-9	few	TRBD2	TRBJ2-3	TGTGCCAGCAGCCAATTAGCGGGAGCTGGGACGCAGTATTTT	CASSQLAGAGTQYF
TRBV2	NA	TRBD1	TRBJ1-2	TGTGCCAGCAACGGACAGGCCCTCTTTGGCTACACCTTC	CASNGQALFGYTF
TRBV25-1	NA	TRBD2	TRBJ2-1	TGTGCCAGCAGACTAGCGGGAGGGCGCAATGAGCAGTTCTTC	CASRLAGGRNEQFF
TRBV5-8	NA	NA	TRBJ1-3	TGTGCCAGCAGCTTGATAGGGGCCCGAGCGTCTGGAAACACCATATATTTT	CASSLIGARASGNTIYF
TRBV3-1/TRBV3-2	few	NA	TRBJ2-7	TGTGCCAGCGTTTCGAGGGGGAGCTACGAGCAGTACTTC	CASVSRGSYEQYF
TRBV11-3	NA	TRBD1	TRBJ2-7	TGTGCCAGCGGACAGGGACCCTACGAGCAGTACTTC	CASGQGPYEQYF